These T cell receptor beta chains were read from a single sample in a study of spatial heterogeneity in lung cancer. TCRdb used MiXCR to reprocess the 5' RACE reads, holding one entry per CDR3 protein. The sample carries roughly 5,700 distinct CDR3 sequences, roughly 7.7% recorded once. Sequencing was performed on lung tumor tissue, taken at surgery. The origin of the receptors is a female donor with early-stage non-small cell lung cancer. The CDR3 runs from the conserved cysteine through the conserved F or W. A D gene is named only where the DNA matches it firmly. Expanded clones get a size class; other rows say once, few or many, or leave the size out.

many,TRBJ2-2,TRBV19,.,TGTGCCAGTAGTATAGAAGGGGCCGGGGAGCTGTTTTTT,CASSIEGAGELFF
medium-sized,TRBJ1-1,TRBV5-1,TRBD1,TGCGCCAGCAGCCCCAAGGACAGGGGGACTGAAGCTTTCTTT,CASSPKDRGTEAFF
medium-sized,TRBJ1-5,TRBV7-2,.,TGTGCCAGCAGTCGGGGTGGCAATCAGCCCCAGCATTTT,CASSRGGNQPQHF
many,TRBJ1-5,TRBV12-3/TRBV12-4,.,TGTGCCAGCAGTTTTAGGGGCAGGGGCCAAAGCAATCAGCCCCAGCATTTT,CASSFRGRGQSNQPQHF
.,TRBJ2-7,TRBV6-2/TRBV6-3,TRBD2,TGTGCCAGCAACTCGGGACTAGCATCGGGCGAGCAGTACTTC,CASNSGLASGEQYF
few,TRBJ1-1,TRBV6-5,.,TGTGCCAGCAGTACCGGAGGCGTTGGTGCTTTCTTT,CASSTGGVGAFF
many,TRBJ1-5,TRBV7-9,.,TGTGCCAGCAGCTTAGGGTCCAGTCAGCCCCAGCATTTT,CASSLGSSQPQHF
many,TRBJ2-7,TRBV9,TRBD1,TGTGCCAGCAGCGAAGGGACAGGGTACGAGCAGTACTTC,CASSEGTGYEQYF
many,TRBJ1-5,TRBV20-1,TRBD1,TGCAGTGCTAGAGATTCGGGACAGGGGTCCAATCAGCCCCAGCATTTT,CSARDSGQGSNQPQHF
many,TRBJ2-5,TRBV5-4,.,TGTGCCAGCAGCTCGATGAGCCCCACGGGGGAGACCCAGTACTTC,CASSSMSPTGETQYF
medium-sized,TRBJ2-7,TRBV11-2,TRBD1,TGTGCCAGCAGCTTCGGGACAGGGACCTACGAGCAGTACTTC,CASSFGTGTYEQYF
medium-sized,TRBJ2-3,TRBV27,.,TGTGCCAGCAGTTTATTTTCCGAGTCCCCAGATACGCAGTATTTT,CASSLFSESPDTQYF
many,TRBJ2-1,TRBV20-1,.,TGCAGTGCTAGGGGGGACACCGCCTACAATGAGCAGTTCTTC,CSARGDTAYNEQFF
many,TRBJ2-2,TRBV2,.,TGTGCCAGCAGTGAACCGAGGAACACCGGGGAGCTGTTTTTT,CASSEPRNTGELFF
many,TRBJ2-3,TRBV11-1,TRBD2,TGTGCCAGCAGCTTCCAAGCGGGGGGGCGGACAGATACGCAGTATTTT,CASSFQAGGRTDTQYF
medium-sized,TRBJ2-5,TRBV20-1,.,TGCAGTGCTACCTTCGTAGGGCCAGAGACCCAGTACTTC,CSATFVGPETQYF
many,TRBJ1-2,TRBV6-6,TRBD1,TGTGCCAGCAGACCCGCAGGGGGCGACTATGGCTACACCTTC,CASRPAGGDYGYTF
many,TRBJ2-7,TRBV6-5,.,TGTGCCAGCAGCCGACAACCTTTCGGGGAGCAGTACTTC,CASSRQPFGEQYF
.,TRBJ2-7,TRBV15,.,TGTGCCACCAGCAAGGACCGACAGTTGACCACCAAGCAGTACTTC,CATSKDRQLTTKQYF
.,TRBJ1-1,TRBV18,TRBD1,TGTGCCAGCTCACCACCTTCAACACAGGGGGGTGAAGCTTTCTTT,CASSPPSTQGGEAFF
medium-sized,TRBJ2-4,TRBV28,.,TGTGCCAGCAGCCAGGGGGGAGAAAACATTCAGTACTTC,CASSQGGENIQYF
few,TRBJ2-1,TRBV11-2,.,TGTGCCAGCAGCTTTTATGGGACCGATATCCTACACAATGAGCAGTTCTTC,CASSFYGTDILHNEQFF
medium-sized,TRBJ2-2,TRBV11-2,TRBD2,TGTGCCAGCAGCTTAATTTTCGACGCGGGGGGCGGGGAGCTGTTTTTT,CASSLIFDAGGGELFF
medium-sized,TRBJ1-2,TRBV6-1,.,TGTGCCAGCAGTCCAGCAGGGATGGGTATTAACTATGGCTACACCTTC,CASSPAGMGINYGYTF
many,TRBJ2-4,TRBV6-2/TRBV6-3,.,TGTGCCAGCAGGGGACCGGGGGGCGACAAAAACATTCAGTACTTC,CASRGPGGDKNIQYF
many,TRBJ1-4,TRBV13,.,TGTGCCACCGGGTTCTACAGGCCTGAGGGAAAACTGTTTTTT,CATGFYRPEGKLFF
many,TRBJ2-1,TRBV18,TRBD2,TGTGCCAGCTCACGGACTAGCGGGGGAGGCTACAATGAGCAGTTCTTC,CASSRTSGGGYNEQFF
.,TRBJ1-2,TRBV6-2/TRBV6-3,.,TGTGCCAGCAACCACCAGAGGGGCTATGGCTACACCTTC,CASNHQRGYGYTF
many,TRBJ2-3,TRBV7-3,.,TGTGCCAGCAGCCGTCTTGGGGGCACAGATACGCAGTATTTT,CASSRLGGTDTQYF
many,TRBJ2-3,TRBV7-9,TRBD2,TGTGCCAGCAGCTTACCGACTAGCGCCCACACAGATACGCAGTATTTT,CASSLPTSAHTDTQYF
many,TRBJ1-1,TRBV6-2/TRBV6-3,.,TGTGCCAGCAGTAACGCAGGGAACCCTGAAGCTTTCTTT,CASSNAGNPEAFF
many,TRBJ2-7,TRBV7-2,.,TGTGCCAGCAGCTTAGCAGGGTCCTACGAGCAGTACTTC,CASSLAGSYEQYF
.,TRBJ1-5,TRBV20-1,TRBD1,TGCAGTGCTAACCGGCCGGGACAGGGCAATCAGCCCCAGCATTTT,CSANRPGQGNQPQHF
medium-sized,TRBJ2-7,TRBV7-2,.,TGTGCCAGCAGCCCTAGACCCAGCTACGAGCAGTACTTC,CASSPRPSYEQYF
many,TRBJ2-7,TRBV7-7,.,TGTGCTAGCAGCTCTCAGGGAGCCCCCTACGAGCAGTACTTC,CASSSQGAPYEQYF
.,TRBJ2-1,TRBV19,TRBD2,TGTGCCAGGGCAGTCGTAGGGACTAGCCTTGTAGTTGAGCAGTTCTTC,CARAVVGTSLVVEQFF
few,TRBJ2-5,TRBV10-2,.,TGCGCCAGCAGTGGGCGGGAACAAGAGACCCAGTACTTC,CASSGREQETQYF
medium-sized,TRBJ2-5,TRBV5-1,.,TGCGCCAGCAGCTTGGATGAGACCCAGTACTTC,CASSLDETQYF
medium-sized,TRBJ2-1,TRBV28,.,TGTGCCAGCAGTTTTCTTTCTCCCGTGCGGAGTGAGCAGTTCTTC,CASSFLSPVRSEQFF
many,TRBJ2-7,TRBV6-1,TRBD2,TGTGCCAGCAGTGAAGTAGGGCTAGCGGGGACGTCCCGGCAGTACTTC,CASSEVGLAGTSRQYF
medium-sized,TRBJ2-1,TRBV12-3/TRBV12-4,TRBD2,TGTGCCAGCAGCTCGACTAGCGGGCCGAGGTGGAATGAGCAGTTCTTC,CASSSTSGPRWNEQFF
many,TRBJ2-1,TRBV7-6,.,TGTGCCAGCAGCCCCAGCGCCACCTCTTCCAATGAGCAGTTCTTC,CASSPSATSSNEQFF
many,TRBJ2-7,TRBV20-1,TRBD1,TGCAGTGCTAGGGCAACGGACAGGCCGAGCTACGAGCAGTACTTC,CSARATDRPSYEQYF
.,TRBJ1-6,TRBV12-3/TRBV12-4,.,TGTGCCAGCGCCCCGGGACTTTCAAATTCACCCCTCCACTTT,CASAPGLSNSPLHF
medium-sized,TRBJ2-6,TRBV11-2,.,TGTGCCAGCGGTGGGACTGGGGCCAACGTCCTGACTTTC,CASGGTGANVLTF
many,TRBJ2-5,TRBV5-1,.,TGCGCCAGCAGCCCGGCGGGACAAGAGACCCAGTACTTC,CASSPAGQETQYF
medium-sized,TRBJ2-5,TRBV7-2,.,TGTGCCAGCAGCGCTGGGGGACGCGGGACCCAGTACTTC,CASSAGGRGTQYF
medium-sized,TRBJ2-1,TRBV11-1,TRBD1,TGTGCCAGCAGCCCTGGACAGGTCACCTACAATGAGCAGTTCTTC,CASSPGQVTYNEQFF
many,TRBJ2-7,TRBV2,.,TGTGCCAGCAGGGAGGTCCCAGCCTCCTACGAGCAGTACTTC,CASREVPASYEQYF
medium-sized,TRBJ1-1,TRBV20-1,.,TGCAGTGCTAGAGGGAACGTTCGGGGGAAGGACACTGAAGCTTTCTTT,CSARGNVRGKDTEAFF
many,TRBJ2-7,TRBV28,TRBD1,TGTGCCAGCAGTTTGGGACAGTGGGGCTACGAGCAGTACTTC,CASSLGQWGYEQYF
many,TRBJ2-7,TRBV9,TRBD2,TGTGCCAGCAGCGTAGGAGGGACTAGAGGGGACGAGCAGTACTTC,CASSVGGTRGDEQYF
many,TRBJ2-3,TRBV4-3,TRBD2,TGCGCCAGCAGCCAAGAATGGAGCGGGGGACTTACAGATACGCAGTATTTT,CASSQEWSGGLTDTQYF
many,TRBJ2-3,TRBV19,.,TGTGCCAGTAGTAGGACCTTTCTGTCGGATACGCAGTATTTT,CASSRTFLSDTQYF
few,TRBJ1-2,TRBV7-2,.,TGTGCCAGCAGCTCCCAAGGGAACTATGGCTACACCTTC,CASSSQGNYGYTF
medium-sized,TRBJ1-1,TRBV6-2/TRBV6-3,.,TGTGCCAGCAGTGGGGGGGTCCGAGGCACTGAAGCTTTCTTT,CASSGGVRGTEAFF